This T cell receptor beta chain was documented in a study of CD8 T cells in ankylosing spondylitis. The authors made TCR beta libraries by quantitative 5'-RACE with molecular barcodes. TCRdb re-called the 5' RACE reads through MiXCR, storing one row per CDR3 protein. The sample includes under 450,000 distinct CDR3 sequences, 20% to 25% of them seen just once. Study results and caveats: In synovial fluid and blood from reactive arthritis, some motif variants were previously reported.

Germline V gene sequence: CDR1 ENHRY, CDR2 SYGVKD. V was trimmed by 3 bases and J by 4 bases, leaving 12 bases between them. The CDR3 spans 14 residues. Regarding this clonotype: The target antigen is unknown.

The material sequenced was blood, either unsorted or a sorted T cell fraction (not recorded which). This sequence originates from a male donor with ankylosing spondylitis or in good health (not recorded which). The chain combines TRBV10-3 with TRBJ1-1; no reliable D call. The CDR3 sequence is CAISDEGRGTEAFF. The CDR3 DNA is TGTGCCATCAGTGATGAGGGTCGGGGCACTGAAGCTTTCTTT.